Listed below are T cell receptor beta chains from one sample, sequenced in a study of shared clonotypes between healthy human individuals. Sequenced by immunoSEQ multiplex PCR; TCRdb stores in-frame clones only, minus some. The sample lists about 730,000 clones; around 70% were seen once. Sequencing was done on a sample of memory CD4+ T cells sorted from blood. These receptors came from a woman aged 25 to 39 in good health. Both conserved end residues are part of each CDR3. The D gene is left open where the match is weak. The size entry is marked missing in some rows and otherwise reads once, few, many or a size class.

>TRBJ1-2|TRBV6-4|NA|few
CASSEGGSEGNDGYTF
TGTGCCAGCAGTGAGGGGGGTTCCGAGGGAAATGATGGCTACACCTTC
>TRBJ1-2|TRBV21-1|NA|NA
CASSKVPGRAYGYTF
TGTGCCAGCAGCAAAGTCCCAGGACGAGCCTATGGCTACACCTTC
>TRBJ2-6|TRBV19|NA|NA
CASSTRQASSGANVLTF
TGTGCCAGTAGTACCCGACAGGCAAGCTCTGGGGCCAACGTCCTGACTTTC
>TRBJ2-3|TRBV28|TRBD1|few
CASSLFRTGDFTDTQYF
TGTGCCAGCAGTTTATTCCGGACAGGGGACTTCACAGATACGCAGTATTTT
>TRBJ1-3|TRBV7-9|NA|few
CASSLVGFRWGISGNTIYF
TGTGCCAGCAGCTTAGTAGGATTTCGTTGGGGTATCTCTGGAAACACCATATATTTT
>TRBJ2-3|TRBV7-9|TRBD2|once
CASITSGRWTDTQYF
TGTGCCAGCATAACTAGCGGGAGGTGGACAGATACGCAGTATTTT
>TRBJ2-7|TRBV11-2|NA|NA
CASSLDYSSYEQYF
TGTGCCAGCAGCTTGGACTATTCCAGCTACGAGCAGTACTTC
>TRBJ2-7|TRBV5-8|NA|few
CASSTDSKYEQYF
TGTGCCAGCAGTACGGACAGCAAGTACGAGCAGTACTTC
>TRBJ2-7|TRBV30|NA|NA
CAWSTSRVPGYEQYF
TGTGCCTGGAGTACATCCCGGGTCCCAGGCTACGAGCAGTACTTC
>TRBJ2-3|TRBV15|NA|NA
CATSKTRRVTDTQYF
TGTGCCACCAGCAAGACTAGGCGAGTCACAGATACGCAGTATTTT
>TRBJ2-7|TRBV6-6|NA|NA
CASRTQGTNYEQYF
TGTGCCAGCAGGACCCAGGGGACTAACTACGAGCAGTACTTC
>TRBJ1-2|TRBV5-4|NA|NA
CASSQDIVRRLNFYGYTF
TGTGCCAGCAGCCAAGATATAGTGAGGAGACTTAATTTCTATGGCTACACCTTC
>TRBJ1-1|TRBV27|NA|once
CASSFWGNTEAFF
TGTGCCAGCAGTTTTTGGGGGAACACTGAAGCTTTCTTT
>TRBJ1-1|TRBV27|NA|NA
CASSLRENTEAFF
TGTGCCAGCAGTTTGAGGGAAAACACTGAAGCTTTCTTT
>TRBJ2-7|TRBV25-1|NA|NA
CASSDLGGSYPYF
TGTGCCAGCAGTGACCTAGGAGGGTCGTATCCGTACTTC
>TRBJ2-5|TRBV11-1|TRBD2|NA
CASSLVASGIQETQYF
TGTGCCAGCAGCTTAGTCGCTAGCGGGATCCAAGAGACCCAGTACTTC
>TRBJ1-1|TRBV6-5|NA|NA
CASSATRENTEAFF
TGTGCCAGCAGTGCCACTCGGGAGAACACTGAAGCTTTCTTT
>TRBJ1-1|TRBV7-9|NA|few
CASSRRDTEAFF
TGTGCCAGCAGTCGACGGGACACTGAAGCTTTCTTT
>TRBJ2-5|TRBV25-1|TRBD1|NA
CASSENPGQGAETQYF
TGTGCCAGCAGTGAAAACCCGGGACAGGGGGCAGAGACCCAGTACTTC
>TRBJ2-5|TRBV5-4|NA|NA
CASSLLQGGGGETQYF
TGTGCCAGCAGCTTGTTACAGGGAGGGGGGGGAGAGACCCAGTACTTC
>TRBJ1-2|TRBV19|NA|NA
CASRKTLNYGYTF
TGTGCCAGTAGAAAGACACTTAACTATGGCTACACCTTC
>TRBJ2-5|TRBV7-2|NA|NA
CASGRLTGETQYF
TGTGCCAGCGGGAGGCTCACAGGAGAGACCCAGTACTTC
>TRBJ1-2|TRBV9|TRBD1|NA
CASSLRTGGYGYTF
TGTGCCAGCAGCCTAAGGACAGGGGGATATGGCTACACCTTC
>TRBJ1-2|TRBV21-1|NA|NA
CASSSGTDSYGYTF
TGTGCCAGCAGTTCCGGGACAGACTCCTATGGCTACACCTTC
>TRBJ2-7|TRBV19|TRBD1|few
CASSTRRGTGVYEQYF
TGTGCCAGTAGTACCCGCCGTGGGACAGGGGTCTACGAGCAGTACTTC
>TRBJ2-2|TRBV11-3|TRBD1|NA
CASSFGTGPGELFF
TGTGCCAGCAGCTTTGGGACAGGGCCCGGGGAGCTGTTTTTT
>TRBJ2-3|TRBV29-1|NA|many
CSVGGSPQRTRDTQYF
TGCAGCGTGGGGGGATCCCCGCAGCGGACCAGGGATACGCAGTATTTT
>TRBJ1-2|TRBV2|NA|NA
CASRTVAYGYTF
TGTGCCAGCAGAACGGTCGCTTATGGCTACACCTTC
>TRBJ2-6|TRBV6-1|NA|many
CASSAPSGANVLTF
TGTGCCAGCAGTGCCCCTTCTGGGGCCAACGTCCTGACTTTC
>TRBJ2-7|TRBV28|TRBD1|NA
CASSPRRLRTGYYEQYF
TGTGCCAGCAGTCCGCGCCGACTTAGGACAGGCTACTACGAGCAGTACTTC
>TRBJ1-1|TRBV4-2|TRBD1|NA
CASSMGPAGTGEAFF
TGTGCCAGCAGCATGGGGCCCGCCGGGACAGGGGAAGCTTTCTTT
>TRBJ2-7|TRBV29-1|NA|NA
CSVVKGDYEQYF
TGCAGCGTTGTGAAGGGTGACTACGAGCAGTACTTC
>TRBJ2-1|TRBV19|TRBD1|few
CASSSTGDLNEQFF
TGTGCCAGTAGTTCTACAGGGGATCTCAATGAGCAGTTCTTC
>TRBJ2-7|TRBV19|NA|NA
CASSIKGEAAYEQYF
TGTGCCAGTAGTATCAAAGGAGAGGCGGCCTACGAGCAGTACTTC
>TRBJ2-7|TRBV15|NA|NA
CATSRDKGSGYEQYF
TGTGCCACCAGCAGAGATAAGGGGAGTGGGTACGAGCAGTACTTC
>TRBJ2-6|TRBV5-1|TRBD2|few
CASSTLAGGPVGANVLTF
TGCGCCAGCAGCACACTAGCGGGAGGGCCAGTGGGGGCCAACGTCCTGACTTTC
>TRBJ2-5|TRBV14|NA|NA
CASSRDLGQETQYF
TGTGCCAGCAGCCGGGACCTGGGGCAAGAGACCCAGTACTTC
>TRBJ2-2|TRBV27|NA|NA
CASSLAASTGELFF
TGTGCCAGCAGTTTGGCAGCTTCCACCGGGGAGCTGTTTTTT
>TRBJ2-7|TRBV5-1|TRBD2|NA
CASSPNPTSGRSEQYF
TGCGCCAGCAGCCCCAACCCCACTAGCGGGAGGAGCGAGCAGTACTTC
>TRBJ2-7|TRBV27|TRBD2|NA
CASPAGGPGSYEQYF
TGTGCCAGCCCAGCGGGAGGACCTGGGAGTTACGAGCAGTACTTC
>TRBJ2-7|TRBV29-1|TRBD1|NA
CSVDRGRVGEQYF
TGCAGCGTTGACAGGGGGCGGGTGGGCGAGCAGTACTTC
>TRBJ1-1|TRBV14|TRBD1|NA
CASSKGQRTEAFF
TGTGCCAGCAGCAAGGGACAGCGGACTGAAGCTTTCTTT
>TRBJ1-4|TRBV28|NA|NA
CASSLPSNEKLFF
TGTGCCAGCAGTTTGCCCTCAAATGAAAAACTGTTTTTT
>TRBJ2-2|TRBV19|NA|NA
CASSMRLAPGELFF
TGTGCCAGTAGTATGAGACTTGCCCCCGGGGAGCTGTTTTTT
>TRBJ2-7|TRBV30|NA|NA
CAWSVLEGDEQYF
TGTGCCTGGAGTGTCCTCGAAGGGGACGAGCAGTACTTC
>TRBJ2-4|TRBV4-1|NA|NA
CASSQEGGGHGLLDF
TGCGCCAGCAGCCAAGAGGGGGGGGGACACGGCTTGTTAGACTTC
>TRBJ2-7|TRBV14|TRBD2|NA
CASSPRRLAGPSYEQYF
TGTGCCAGCAGCCCACGTAGACTAGCGGGACCCTCCTACGAGCAGTACTTC
>TRBJ1-1|TRBV7-8|NA|once
CASSSLEGLSEAFF
TGTGCCAGCAGCTCCCTCGAGGGGCTCTCTGAAGCTTTCTTT
>TRBJ2-2|TRBV19|TRBD1|NA
CASSIRQGNTGELFF
TGTGCCAGTAGTATACGACAGGGGAACACCGGGGAGCTGTTTTTT
>TRBJ2-1|TRBV7-7|NA|NA
CASSLRYDYNEQFF
TGTGCCAGCAGCTTACGATACGACTACAATGAGCAGTTCTTC
>TRBJ2-1|TRBV11-2|NA|NA
CASSLDSGAYNEQFF
TGTGCCAGCAGCTTAGATAGCGGAGCGTACAATGAGCAGTTCTTC
>TRBJ1-5|TRBV7-9|NA|NA
CASSLVPGQSNQPQHF
TGTGCCAGCAGCTTGGTGCCCGGGCAGAGCAATCAGCCCCAGCATTTT
>TRBJ2-1|TRBV7-3|TRBD2|many
CASSPQRDSYNEQFF
TGTGCCAGCAGCCCCCAGCGGGACTCCTACAATGAGCAGTTCTTC
>TRBJ2-3|TRBV9|NA|NA
CASSVAGTSDTQYF
TGTGCCAGCAGCGTAGCTGGGACTTCAGATACGCAGTATTTT